Each of the 26 T cell receptor beta chains below was sequenced from the same sample in a study of T-cell reconstitution after alpha-beta-depleted transplantation in children. Preparation of the TCRbeta library used unique molecular identifiers. TCRdb reprocessed the PCR reads via MiXCR and lists one record per CDR3 protein. This repertoire shows hundreds of thousands of distinct CDR3 sequences, 10% to 15% found once; its top ten account for approximately 2%. The source was PBMCs, mostly from graft donor cells, collected 360 days after TCRalphabeta/CD19-depleted stem cell transplant. These receptors were collected from a male patient younger than 18 who had a stem cell transplant for acute myeloid leukemia, so the T cells may come from the graft donor.

The chain carries TRBV12-3 or TRBV12-4 and TRBJ2-1, with a weak D call TRBD2 (5 bases). With 0 bases removed from V and 7 bases from J, the gap between germline ends came to 10 bases. CDR3 size: 14 residues. DNA for the CDR3: TGTGCCAGCAGTTTAGCGGGAGTGTGGAATGAGCAGTTCTTC. It specifies CASSLAGVWNEQFF.

The V and J genes are TRBV20-1 and TRBJ2-4; no reliable D call. Trimming pared 3 bases from V and 0 bases from J, leaving 6 bases between. Germline CDR1 is DFQATT and CDR2 is SNEGSKA (reference sequence). The CDR3 runs 13 residues. CDR3 sequence (DNA): TGCAGTGCTAGTCCGGTAGCCAAAAACATTCAGTACTTC. As protein: CSASPVAKNIQYF.

There are a few counts of this clonotype. The chain carries TRBV4-3 and TRBJ2-5, with D hard to call. The CDR3 spans 14 residues. V shed 0 bases and J shed 2 bases, with 7 bases lying between them. The germline CDR1 and CDR2 sequences are LGHNA and YSLEER. CDR3 protein: CASSQDPRQETQYF. The CDR3, as DNA: TGCGCCAGCAGCCAAGATCCCCGTCAAGAGACCCAGTACTTC.

The rearrangement joins TRBV20-1 to TRBJ2-1; D may be TRBD2 (6 bases). V lost 5 bases and J lost 0, with 23 bases in between. The length of the CDR3 is 18 residues. The germline gives CDR1 DFQATT, CDR2 SNEGSKA (reference sequence). The CDR3 sequence: CSARLGTLPLGSYNEQFF. In DNA, the CDR3 is TGCAGTGCTCGATTGGGGACTTTACCCTTGGGCTCCTACAATGAGCAGTTCTTC.

This clonotype was counted only a few times. The chain joins TRBV28 to TRBJ2-7, with TRBD1 identical over 7 bases. Unmatched junction bases numbered 28, after V lost 3 bases and J lost 2 bases. CDR1 and CDR2 (germline): MDHEN, SYDVKM. This CDR3 is 22 amino acids long. DNA of the CDR3: TGTGCCAGCAGTTTCCAAGGGGGCGCTGGGAGATTATGGTCTCCATTGACCTACGAGCAGTACTTC. It is translated as CASSFQGGAGRLWSPLTYEQYF.

As to this clonotype: Lacking the conserved final phenylalanine or tryptophan, this CDR3 likely reflects a read error. The rearrangement links TRBV7-9 to TRBJ2-2; either TRBD1 or TRBD2 may fit D (6 bases each). The V gene's germline CDR1 is SEHNR and CDR2 FQNEAQ (reference sequence). This CDR3 has 15 residues. V was clipped by 2 bases and J by 7 bases, with 14 bases between them. The CDR3 nucleotides read TGTGCCAGCAGCTTATATGGGGGGCGCGACGGGGAGCTGTTTTCT. Protein sequence: CASSLYGGRDGELFS.

This clonotype was recorded at least ten times. V is TRBV12-3 or TRBV12-4 and J is TRBJ2-1, with D hard to call. The V and J ends lost 6 bases and 4 bases respectively, with 7 bases between them. This CDR3 contains 12 residues. CDR3 sequence: CASSNLYNEQFF. The CDR3 DNA follows: TGTGCCAGCAGCAACCTGTACAATGAGCAGTTCTTC.

This chain links TRBV28 with TRBJ2-1; D is possibly TRBD2 (5 bases). CDR3 length: 14 residues. Looked up from germline, CDR1 is MDHEN and CDR2 is SYDVKM. Trimming left V 8 bases short and J 4 bases short, with 15 bases between. The CDR3, as DNA: TGTGCCAGCGCTGGTCAGCGGTATTACAATGAGCAGTTCTTC. It encodes CASAGQRYYNEQFF.

V usage is TRBV7-3 and J usage is TRBJ2-1, with a possible D match to TRBD2 (6 bases). Trimming removed 1 base from V and 6 bases from J, with 13 bases in between. Germline CDR1 reads SGHTA; CDR2 reads FQGTGA. This CDR3 region has 15 residues. The CDR3 loop reads CASSLKRDFGNEQFF. CDR3 DNA: TGTGCCAGCAGCTTAAAACGGGACTTCGGCAATGAGCAGTTCTTC. Full variable domain (rest looked up from reference TRBV7-3 and TRBJ2-1): GAGVSQTPSNKVTEKGKYVELRCDPISGHTALYWYRQSLGQGPEFLIYFQGTGAADDSGLPNDRFFAVRPEGSVSTLKIQRTERGDSAVYLCASSLKRDFGNEQFFGPGTRLTVL.

This clonotype was observed many times. The chain recombines TRBV6-5 with TRBJ2-1; D unresolved. The CDR3 is made up of 11 amino acids. Germline V gene lookup returns CDR1 MNHEY and CDR2 SVGAGI. The germline V and J ends were trimmed by 8 bases and 3 bases, with 5 bases remaining between them. CDR3 protein: CASLNYNEQFF. As DNA, the CDR3 is TGTGCCAGCCTTAACTACAATGAGCAGTTCTTC.

This rearrangement joins TRBV20-1 to TRBJ1-1, with D possibly TRBD1 on 6 matching bases. V lost 4 bases and J lost 5, with 11 bases in between. Germline lookup yields CDR1 DFQATT and CDR2 SNEGSKA (reference sequence). The CDR3 spans 12 residues. CDR3 bases: TGCAGTGCTACCTGGCAGGGGACTGAAGCTTTCTTT. Its translation is CSATWQGTEAFF.

The chain carries TRBV7-2 and TRBJ2-7; 11 bases are shared with TRBD2. The CDR3 runs 16 residues. The ends lost 2 bases at V and 4 bases at J; junction bases unmatched: 7. In germline, CDR1 is SGHTA, CDR2 FQGNSA. The CDR3 is CASSLLGLAGGYEQYF. CDR3 coding DNA: TGTGCCAGCAGCTTATTGGGCCTAGCGGGAGGTTACGAGCAGTACTTC.

This clonotype was observed many times. The V and J genes are TRBV29-1 and TRBJ1-2; TRBD1 agrees at 7 bases. V lost 7 bases and J lost 6; bases outside the gene matches: 5. The CDR3 length is 11 residues. Germline CDR1 reads SQVTM; CDR2 reads ANQGSEA. CDR3 amino acids: CSAQGGDGYTF. The CDR3 DNA reads as TGCAGCGCGCAGGGGGGCGATGGCTACACCTTC.

This rearrangement joins TRBV4-3 to TRBJ2-1; D unclear. The V end was cut by 1 base, the J end by 6 bases, with 10 bases between. The germline CDR1 and CDR2 sequences are LGHNA and YSLEER. The CDR3 runs to 14 residues. CDR3 in DNA: TGCGCCAGCAGCCAAGTACACAGTCCCAATGAGCAGTTCTTC. Its protein is CASSQVHSPNEQFF.

This chain links TRBV28 with TRBJ1-5, with D uncertain. V lost 5 bases and J 1 base, leaving 15 bases between the germline ends. In germline, CDR1 is MDHEN, CDR2 SYDVKM. This CDR3 has 16 amino acids. CDR3 region: CASSVTSGRSNQPQHF. The CDR3 DNA is TGTGCCAGCAGTGTCACCAGCGGCAGGAGCAATCAGCCCCAGCATTTT.

The rearrangement uses TRBV10-3 and TRBJ2-7, with D tentatively TRBD1 (6 bases). Trimming cost V 5 bases and J 5 bases, with 10 bases left between them. CDR1 is ENHRY, CDR2 SYGVKD, per germline. The CDR3 runs to 12 residues. CDR3: CAISKPGDEQYF. CDR3 nucleotides: TGTGCCATCAGTAAACCAGGGGACGAGCAGTACTTC.

V is TRBV4-3 and J is TRBJ2-7; D unclear. The germline CDR1 and CDR2 sequences are LGHNA and YSLEER. Deletions cut 10 bases from V and 2 bases from J, with 15 bases between. The CDR3 spans 13 residues. CDR3 amino acids: CATSQQIAYEQYF. CDR3 nucleotide sequence: TGCGCCACCTCCCAACAGATCGCCTACGAGCAGTACTTC.

There are a few counts of this clonotype. The chain employs TRBV3-1 and TRBJ2-1; maybe TRBD2 (6 bases). The CDR3 has 16 residues. V was shortened by 6 bases and J by 6 bases, with 21 bases between the two germline ends. CDR1 and CDR2 from the germline V gene are LGHDT and YNNKEL (reference sequence). The CDR3 DNA reads as TGTGCCAGCAGGGAAACGACCCGGGAGAGTAGCAATGAGCAGTTCTTC. This codes for CASRETTRESSNEQFF.

This clonotype has only a few counts. The chain links TRBV6-2 or TRBV6-3 to TRBJ2-1; 11 bases map to TRBD2. The CDR3 runs 15 residues. Germline CDR1 is MNHEY and CDR2 is SVGEGT. The trim removed 0 bases at V and 15 bases at J, leaving 10 bases unmatched. The CDR3 spells CASSYSTSGSRRMFF. The CDR3 nucleotides are TGTGCCAGCAGTTACTCAACTAGCGGGAGTCGCAGGATGTTCTTC.

The rearrangement links TRBV20-1 to TRBJ2-2; TRBD2 aligns across 10 bases. From germline, CDR1 is DFQATT and CDR2 SNEGSKA (reference sequence). V trimming: 0 bases; J trimming: 6 bases; junction bases outside the gene matches: 7. The CDR3 is 16 amino acids. Written as DNA, the CDR3 is TGCAGTGCTAGAGATTGGTCTAGCGGGGGACCCGGGGAGCTGTTTTTT. Protein product: CSARDWSSGGPGELFF.

This clonotype was counted a few times. The chain carries TRBV28 and TRBJ1-1; no definite D call. In germline, CDR1 is MDHEN, CDR2 SYDVKM. The germline V and J ends were trimmed by 5 bases and 0 bases, with 7 bases remaining between them. The length of the CDR3 is 13 residues. The CDR3 is CASSAEVNTEAFF. The CDR3 DNA is TGTGCCAGCAGTGCCGAAGTGAACACTGAAGCTTTCTTT.

The CDR3 DNA follows: TGTGCCAGCAGCTTAATTTCGGCAGGGGTAAGCAATCAGCCCCAGCATTTT. It yields the protein CASSLISAGVSNQPQHF. The chain joins TRBV7-8 to TRBJ1-5; D is possibly TRBD1 (6 bases). The germline V gene encodes CDR1 SGHVS and CDR2 FQNEAQ. V lost 2 bases to trimming and J lost 1 base, with 15 bases between them. The CDR3 runs to 17 residues. Using reference TRBV7-8 and TRBJ1-5 for the parts outside the CDR3, the full variable domain is GAGVSQSPRYKVAKRGQDVALRCDPISGHVSLFWYQQALGQGPEFLTYFQNEAQLDKSGLPSDRFFAERPEGSVSTLKIQRTQQEDSAVYLCASSLISAGVSNQPQHFGDGTRLSIL.

The chain employs TRBV29-1 and TRBJ2-1, with TRBD1 matching 12 bases. This CDR3 region has 15 residues. From germline, CDR1 is SQVTM and CDR2 ANQGSEA. With V trimmed by 6 bases and J by 7 bases, 10 bases remained unmatched. The CDR3 DNA sequence: TGCAGCGTGCCCTGGGACAGGGGGCGCTGGAATGAGCAGTTCTTC. Protein: CSVPWDRGRWNEQFF.

The table lists this clonotype with many counts. The chain uses TRBV12-3 or TRBV12-4 and TRBJ2-7; D call uncertain. The CDR3 has 13 residues. The V gene lost 5 bases and the J gene lost 0 bases, with 8 bases spanning the gap. CDR3: CASSPTYSYEQYF. CDR3 nucleotides: TGTGCCAGCAGTCCTACTTACTCCTACGAGCAGTACTTC.

This clonotype was detected ten times or more. The chain combines TRBV11-2 with TRBJ2-7; 9 bases map to TRBD2. J was trimmed by 2 bases and V by 2 bases; bases with no gene match: 4. Looked up from germline, CDR1 is SGHAT and CDR2 is FQNNGV. This CDR3 is 15 amino acids long. DNA for the CDR3: TGTGCCAGCAGCTTAAGGAGACTAGCGGCCTACGAGCAGTACTTC. Protein sequence: CASSLRRLAAYEQYF.

This clonotype has ten or more counts. The chain is built from TRBV5-1 and TRBJ2-1, with 9 nucleotides matching TRBD2. The CDR3 has 19 amino acids. Germline CDR1 and CDR2: SGHRS and YFSETQ. V shed 1 base, J shed 3 bases, and the junction held 14 bases outside the gene matches. CDR3 nucleotide sequence: TGCGCCAGCAGCTTGAGGGTAGCGGGAGTATCCCCAATCTACAATGAGCAGTTCTTC. This sequence encodes CASSLRVAGVSPIYNEQFF.